The entry that follows covers one T cell receptor beta chain sequence. Its cognate antigen has yet to be identified. It has no much larger one-base neighbor in the sample; base qualities were not kept. The sample is drawn from a study of a mutant IDH1 vaccine in newly diagnosed glioma (dated by TCRdb to 2020 to 2022). At the level of the whole study: Patients received eight vaccinations in weeks 1, 3, 5, 7, 11, 15, 19 and 23, corresponding to visits V03 through V10. Before enrollment, patients had received standard therapy of radiotherapy alone, temozolomide alone, or radiochemotherapy with temozolomide; most received the combination. Longitudinal TCRB deep sequencing was done for 25 treated patients, wherever samples were available for exploratory analyses. Vaccination was initiated 4-6 weeks after radiotherapy alone, or concurrently with temozolomide cycles in the chemotherapy-containing groups. Peripheral blood was collected at six visits: V03 (baseline), V05, V07, V10, V12 and V13. Of the 30 or so patients who were treated, around 62% were male and around 38% were female, and the mean age was about 40 years. What the work shows at the level of the full study, not this receptor alone: Availability determined which PBMC samples were chosen for TCRB deep sequencing. Across multiple MHC alleles, vaccine-induced immune responses were seen in around 94% of patients. It was noted by the authors that analyses of patient blood samples could not be reproduced owing to sample limitations. Pseudoprogression appeared unrelated to alterations in the top peripheral T cell clonotypes detected by TCRB sequencing.

Explained via the paper, the time point label denotes: week 5, during vaccination. Each vaccine dose, consisting of 300 ug of a 20-mer mutant IDH1 peptide in Montanide, was administered subcutaneously with topical imiquimod. Donors had newly diagnosed WHO grade 3 or 4 IDH1-mutant astrocytomas with loss of nuclear ATRX. The samples were drawn from NOA16, a multicentre, single-arm, open-label phase I trial in Germany that tested a mutant IDH1 peptide vaccine in humans for the first time. The DNeasy Blood and Tissue Kit was used to extract genomic DNA from EDTA blood for TCRB sequencing. The library was obtained by the immunoSEQ multiplex PCR assay. Following the manufacturer's protocol, the hsTCRB Kit was used to amplify rearranged TCR beta chain sequences. TCRB libraries were sequenced on an Illumina MiSeq. In the paper's pipeline: The proprietary platform of the kit vendor was used for demultiplexing, trimming and gene mapping. Imported from immuneACCESS, the table was reduced by TCRdb to in-frame sequences with V and J called. These copies leave out some clones; in studies compared against another copy, an unresolved V gene accounts for under half, and the cause of the remainder is not known. That table supplies the V and J calls and clone size; D and trimming were determined from the DNA. Across this sample there are nearly 55,000 clones, with approximately 80% seen only once. Roughly 3.5% of the sample is held by the ten biggest clonotypes.

This material consisted of PBMCs, taken from a glioma patient whose treatment included an IDH1 peptide vaccine. The receptor was derived from a man between 25 and 39 years old with glioma.

The base sequence is TGCGCCAGCAGCTCGGGACAGGGAGCCTGGGGCTACACCTTC. Protein translation: CASSSGQGAWGYTF. The chain was built from TRBV5-1 and TRBJ1-2, with 9 junctional bases fitting TRBD1. The CDR3 covers 14 residues, taking in both the cysteine and the phenylalanine. The entry retains the CDR3 DNA only, 42 bases that are in frame from base 1. V is cut back by 3 bases and J by 8 bases, with 8 bases in the junction unmatched. CDR1 and CDR2, looked up from the germline V gene, are SGHRS and YFSETQ.